By proportion, the clone carrying this T cell receptor (beta chain) is medium-sized. TCRdb independently ran MiXCR on the 5' RACE reads; one entry per CDR3 protein. The sample lists approximately 21,000 distinct CDR3 sequences; about 3.3% were seen once. Germline V gives CDR1 LGHDT, CDR2 YNNKEL (reference sequence). This CDR3 has 14 residues. Deletions cut 3 bases from V and 1 base from J, with 9 bases between. The sample is drawn from a study of spatial heterogeneity in lung cancer. Time point given: sample taken at primary tumor resection. The sequence was obtained from a female donor with early-stage non-small cell lung cancer. The sequencing used PBMCs, collected at surgery. J is TRBJ1-1 and V is TRBV3-1; D is unclear. CDR3 protein: CASSHSWQNTEAFF. Written as DNA, the CDR3 is TGTGCCAGCAGCCATTCGTGGCAGAACACTGAAGCTTTCTTT.